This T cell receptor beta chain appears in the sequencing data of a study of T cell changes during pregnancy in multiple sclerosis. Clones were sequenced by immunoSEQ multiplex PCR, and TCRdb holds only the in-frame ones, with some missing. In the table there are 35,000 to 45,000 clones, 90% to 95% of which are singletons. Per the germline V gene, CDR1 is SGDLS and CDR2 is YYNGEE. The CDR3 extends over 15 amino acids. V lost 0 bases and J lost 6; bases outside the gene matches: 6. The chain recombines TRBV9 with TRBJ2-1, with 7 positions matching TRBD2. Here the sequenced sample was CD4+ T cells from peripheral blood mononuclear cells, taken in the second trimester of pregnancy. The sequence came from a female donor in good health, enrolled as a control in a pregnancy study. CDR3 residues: CASSVESASGNEQFF. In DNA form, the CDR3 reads TGTGCCAGCAGCGTAGAATCGGCTAGCGGCAATGAGCAGTTCTTC.